This record looks at one T cell receptor beta chain sequence and its context. This specimen comes from a study of patients and donors after allogeneic stem cell transplantation. TCRdb independently ran MiXCR on the RT-PCR reads; one entry per CDR3 protein. Among about 150,000 distinct CDR3 sequences, roughly 35% were seen once, and the ten largest hold around 50%. The CDR3 sequence is 16 residues long. The V gene lost 8 bases and the J gene lost 0 bases, with 17 bases spanning the gap. Per the germline V gene, CDR1 is MDHEN and CDR2 is SYDVKM. The gene calls are TRBV28 and TRBJ1-5, with D tentatively TRBD1 (6 bases). This TCR was sampled from a human donor who was either an allogeneic HSCT recipient or a stem cell or donor lymphocyte infusion donor (not recorded which). It is not recorded whose cells these are; they may come from a transplant donor. The sample was blood, either unsorted or a sorted T cell fraction (not recorded which). The CDR3 here is CASGPRTGYSNQPQHF. DNA for the CDR3: TGTGCCAGCGGGCCTCGAACAGGGTATAGCAATCAGCCCCAGCATTTT.